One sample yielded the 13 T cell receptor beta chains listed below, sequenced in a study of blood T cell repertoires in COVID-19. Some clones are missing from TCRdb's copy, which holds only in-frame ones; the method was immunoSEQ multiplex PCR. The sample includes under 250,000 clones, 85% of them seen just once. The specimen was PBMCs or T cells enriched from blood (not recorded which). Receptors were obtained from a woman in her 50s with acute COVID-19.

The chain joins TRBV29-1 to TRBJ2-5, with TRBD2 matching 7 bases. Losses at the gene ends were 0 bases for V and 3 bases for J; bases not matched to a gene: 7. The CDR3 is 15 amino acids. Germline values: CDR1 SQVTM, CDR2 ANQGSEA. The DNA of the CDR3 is TGCAGCGTTGAAGATTCCGTGGGGAGGGAAGAGACCCAGTACTTC. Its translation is CSVEDSVGREETQYF.

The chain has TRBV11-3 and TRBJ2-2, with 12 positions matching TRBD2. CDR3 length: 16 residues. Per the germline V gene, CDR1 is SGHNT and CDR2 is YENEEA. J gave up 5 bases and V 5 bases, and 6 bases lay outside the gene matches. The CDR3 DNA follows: TGTGCCAGCAGCCCAAACCTAGCGGGGGGGACCGGGGAGCTGTTTTTT. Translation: CASSPNLAGGTGELFF.

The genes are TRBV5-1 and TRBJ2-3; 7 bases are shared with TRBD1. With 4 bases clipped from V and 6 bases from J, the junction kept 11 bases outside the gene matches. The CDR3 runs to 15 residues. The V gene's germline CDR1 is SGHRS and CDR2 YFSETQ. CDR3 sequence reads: CASSPTGQYGDTQYF. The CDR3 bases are TGCGCCAGCAGCCCGACAGGGCAGTATGGGGATACGCAGTATTTT.

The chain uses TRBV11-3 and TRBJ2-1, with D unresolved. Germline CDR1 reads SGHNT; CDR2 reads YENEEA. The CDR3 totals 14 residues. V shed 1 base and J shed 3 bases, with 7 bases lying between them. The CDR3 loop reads CASSLGGNYNEQFF. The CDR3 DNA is TGTGCCAGCAGCTTAGGAGGCAACTACAATGAGCAGTTCTTC.

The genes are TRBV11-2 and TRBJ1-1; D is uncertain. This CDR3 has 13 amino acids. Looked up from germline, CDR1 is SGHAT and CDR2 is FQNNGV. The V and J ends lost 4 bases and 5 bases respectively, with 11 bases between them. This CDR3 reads CASSSQAGTEAFF. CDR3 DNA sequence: TGTGCCAGCAGCTCCCAAGCGGGAACTGAAGCTTTCTTT.

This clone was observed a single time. The CDR3 sequence is CASSLRGSTEAFF. The CDR3 nucleotides read TGTGCCAGCAGTTTACGGGGGAGCACTGAAGCTTTCTTT. V gene TRBV12-3 or TRBV12-4 combines with J gene TRBJ1-1; D might be TRBD1 (5 bases). Trimming stripped 2 bases from V and 4 bases from J, with 8 bases between. There are 13 residues in the CDR3.

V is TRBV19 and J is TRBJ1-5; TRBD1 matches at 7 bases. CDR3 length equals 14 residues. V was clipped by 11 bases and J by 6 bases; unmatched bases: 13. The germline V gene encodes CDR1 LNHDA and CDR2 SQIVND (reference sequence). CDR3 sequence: CAAGATGVAQPQHF. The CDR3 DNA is TGTGCCGCCGGCGCCACAGGGGTAGCTCAGCCCCAGCATTTT.

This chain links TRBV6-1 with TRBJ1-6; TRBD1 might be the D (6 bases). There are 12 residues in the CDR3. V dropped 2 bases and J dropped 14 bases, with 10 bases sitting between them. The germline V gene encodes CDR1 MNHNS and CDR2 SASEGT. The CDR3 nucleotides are TGTGCCAGCAGTGAACGGGGGGCATCCCTCCACTTT. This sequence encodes CASSERGASLHF.

The CDR3 bases are TGTGCCAGCAGCTTAACGGGGAACTCCTACAATGAGCAGTTCTTC. Its protein is CASSLTGNSYNEQFF. The chain recombines TRBV7-6 with TRBJ2-1; tentative D call: TRBD2 (5 bases). The CDR3 runs 15 residues. Germline lookup yields CDR1 SGHVS and CDR2 FNYEAQ. Trimming cost V 2 bases and J 0 bases, with 8 bases left between them.

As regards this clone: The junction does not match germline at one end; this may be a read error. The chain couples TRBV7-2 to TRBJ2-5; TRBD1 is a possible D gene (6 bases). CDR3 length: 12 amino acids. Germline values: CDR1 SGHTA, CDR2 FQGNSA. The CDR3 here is CASSLIGQKVHF. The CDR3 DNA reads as TGTGCCAGCAGCTTAATAGGACAGAAGGTCCACTTC.

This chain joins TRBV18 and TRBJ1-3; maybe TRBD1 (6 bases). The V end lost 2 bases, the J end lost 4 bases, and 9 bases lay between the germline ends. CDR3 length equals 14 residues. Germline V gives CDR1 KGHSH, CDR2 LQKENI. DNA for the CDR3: TGTGCCAGCTCACCAGGAGGACAGGGAAACACCATATATTTT. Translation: CASSPGGQGNTIYF. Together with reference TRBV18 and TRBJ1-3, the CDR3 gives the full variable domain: NAGVMQNPRHLVRRRGQEARLRCSPMKGHSHVYWYRQLPEEGLKFMVYLQKENIIDESGMPKERFSAEFPKEGPSILRIQQVVRGDSAAYFCASSPGGQGNTIYFGEGSWLTVV.

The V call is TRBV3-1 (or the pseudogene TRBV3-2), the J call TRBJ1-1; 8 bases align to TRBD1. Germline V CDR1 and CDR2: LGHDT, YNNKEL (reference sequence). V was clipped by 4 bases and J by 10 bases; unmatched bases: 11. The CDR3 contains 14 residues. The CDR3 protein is CASSRDQGARGAFF. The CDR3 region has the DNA TGTGCCAGCAGCCGGGACCAGGGGGCTCGAGGAGCTTTCTTT.

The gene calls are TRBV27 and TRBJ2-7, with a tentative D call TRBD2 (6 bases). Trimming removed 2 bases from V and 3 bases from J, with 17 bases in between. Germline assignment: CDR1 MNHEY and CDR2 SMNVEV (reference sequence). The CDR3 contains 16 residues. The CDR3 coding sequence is TGTGCCAGCAGTTTAACAACGGGAGAGCGCTACTACGAGCAGTACTTC. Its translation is CASSLTTGERYYEQYF.